The source of this TCR beta chain is a study of blood T cell repertoires in COVID-19. Whole-study context: PBMCs, B-cell-depleted T cells, or T cells provided the cDNA or gDNA that made up the material.

The CDR3 runs to 15 residues. With 6 bases clipped from V and 1 base from J, the junction kept 10 bases outside the gene matches. Germline CDR1 is DFQATT and CDR2 is SNEGSKA (reference sequence). Here immunoSEQ multiplex PCR was the method, and the copy in TCRdb shows in-frame clones only, minus some. The table lists about 170,000 clones, about 89% of them singletons. The TCR comes from a woman aged 18-35 years who had recovered from COVID-19. The sequenced sample was PBMCs or T cells enriched from blood (not recorded which). The V gene is TRBV20-1, the J gene TRBJ2-7; 9 nucleotides align to TRBD2. This chain's CDR3 is CSASSLAGGSYEQYF. In DNA form, the CDR3 reads TGCAGTGCGAGTAGCTTGGCGGGAGGGTCCTACGAGCAGTACTTC.